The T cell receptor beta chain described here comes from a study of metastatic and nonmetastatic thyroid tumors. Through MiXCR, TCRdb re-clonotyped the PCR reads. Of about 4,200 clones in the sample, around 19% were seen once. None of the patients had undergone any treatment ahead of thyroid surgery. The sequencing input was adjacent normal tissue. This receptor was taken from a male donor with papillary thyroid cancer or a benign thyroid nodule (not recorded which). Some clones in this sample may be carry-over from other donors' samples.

The CDR3, as DNA: TGTGCCAGCAGTGCCCCATGGGTCAATTCACCCCTCCACTTT. Protein sequence: CASSAPWVNSPLHF. J is TRBJ1-6 and V is TRBV28; D gene unclear. The CDR3 is 14 residues long. Germline CDR1 and CDR2: MDHEN and SYDVKM. The V end lost 5 bases, the J end lost 7 bases, and 12 bases lay between the germline ends.